A single sample gave rise to the 27 T cell receptor beta chains below, sequenced in a study of blood T cell repertoires in COVID-19. TCRdb's table, derived via immunoSEQ multiplex PCR, lists solely in-frame clones and lacks some. In the table there are more than 35,000 clones, roughly 77% of which are singletons. Sequenced input: peripheral blood. Receptors were obtained from a man aged 80 or over with active or convalescent COVID-19.

This chain connects TRBV29-1 to TRBJ2-2; D perhaps matches TRBD1 (5 bases). CDR1 is SQVTM and CDR2 is ANQGSEA in the germline V gene. The CDR3 has 14 amino acids. Trimming pared 4 bases from V and 6 bases from J, leaving 15 bases between. The CDR3 DNA sequence: TGCAGCGTTGCTCTGCAGGGCTCATCCGGGGAGCTGTTTTTT. Its translation is CSVALQGSSGELFF.

The chain couples TRBV19 to TRBJ2-3; D possibly corresponds to TRBD2 (5 bases). The germline V and J ends were trimmed by 4 bases and 0 bases, with 11 bases remaining between them. Germline values: CDR1 LNHDA, CDR2 SQIVND (reference sequence). The length of the CDR3 is 15 residues. The CDR3 spells CASSKRTHSTDTQYF. In nucleotides, the CDR3 is TGTGCCAGTAGTAAGAGGACTCATAGCACAGATACGCAGTATTTT.

The gene calls are TRBV4-3 and TRBJ1-2; 9 positions match TRBD1. V shed 0 bases and J 4 bases; nucleotides not matched to a gene: 6. The CDR3 has 16 residues. Germline V gives CDR1 LGHNA, CDR2 YSLEER. CDR3 sequence (DNA): TGCGCCAGCAGCCAAGAGAAGGGGGACAGGGTCTATGGCTACACCTTC. Its protein is CASSQEKGDRVYGYTF.

V usage is TRBV28 and J usage is TRBJ2-1; TRBD2 matches at 11 bases. V shed 5 bases and J 4 bases; nucleotides not matched to a gene: 13. This CDR3 is 18 amino acids long. CDR1 is MDHEN, CDR2 SYDVKM, per germline. CDR3 sequence (DNA): TGTGCCAGCAGTCTGACGACTAGCGGGGCTCAAATATACAATGAGCAGTTCTTC. Translating it yields CASSLTTSGAQIYNEQFF.

The rearrangement joins TRBV15 to TRBJ2-1; 11 nucleotides agree with TRBD2. After removal of 0 bases from V and 7 bases from J, the junction contained 2 bases not matched to a gene. This CDR3 is built from 15 residues. From germline, CDR1 is LNHNV and CDR2 YYDKDF (reference sequence). The CDR3 loop is CATSRDLAGGNEQFF. In DNA, the CDR3 is TGTGCCACCAGCAGAGACCTAGCGGGAGGTAATGAGCAGTTCTTC.

This chain connects TRBV18 to TRBJ1-5; D call uncertain. This CDR3 spans 12 amino acids. Germline V gene lookup returns CDR1 KGHSH and CDR2 LQKENI. V shed 2 bases and J shed 15 bases, with 14 bases lying between them. The CDR3 region is CASSPGAGPWHF. The CDR3 DNA reads TGTGCCAGCTCACCAGGTGCAGGCCCCTGGCATTTT.

The V call is TRBV28, the J call TRBJ1-5, with TRBD1 matching 9 bases. The germline V gene encodes CDR1 MDHEN and CDR2 SYDVKM. CDR3 size: 14 residues. Trimming removed 7 bases from V and 4 bases from J; junction bases left unmatched: 5. The CDR3 protein is CASNFGQGNQPQHF. The CDR3 DNA reads TGTGCCAGCAATTTTGGACAGGGGAATCAGCCCCAGCATTTT. Based on the CDR3 plus reference TRBV28 and TRBJ1-5, the full variable domain is DVKVTQSSRYLVKRTGEKVFLECVQDMDHENMFWYRQDPGLGLRLIYFSYDVKMKEKGDIPEGYSVSREKKERFSLILESASTNQTSMYLCASNFGQGNQPQHFGDGTRLSIL.

This clone was detected a few times. V gene TRBV29-1 combines with J gene TRBJ1-1; no definite D call. CDR1 and CDR2 from the germline V gene are SQVTM and ANQGSEA. Trimming removed 5 bases at V and 1 base at J, with 11 bases between. This CDR3 is built from 13 residues. The CDR3 is CSVRITRNTEAFF. The CDR3 DNA reads TGCAGCGTTAGAATCACAAGGAACACTGAAGCTTTCTTT.

The sample holds a few counts of this clone. The chain has TRBV30 and TRBJ2-1; 9 nucleotides match TRBD2. This CDR3 contains 13 residues. Unmatched junction bases numbered 3, after V lost 4 bases and J lost 5 bases. Germline loops: CDR1 GTSNPN, CDR2 SVGIG (reference sequence). The DNA of the CDR3 is TGTGCCTGGACTAGCGGGGCTAACAATGAGCAGTTCTTC. This sequence encodes CAWTSGANNEQFF.

This clone came up many times. This sequence joins TRBV29-1 and TRBJ2-7, with 8 bases aligning to TRBD1. The CDR3 is made up of 16 amino acids. After removal of 1 base from V and 3 bases from J, the junction contained 11 bases not matched to a gene. Per the germline V gene, CDR1 is SQVTM and CDR2 is ANQGSEA. The DNA for the CDR3 is TGCAGCGTTGAAGGTTTAGGACAGGGTGGTTACTACGAGCAGTACTTC. Residues: CSVEGLGQGGYYEQYF.

The V gene is TRBV7-8, the J gene TRBJ2-7; D unresolved. V gave up 0 bases and J gave up 4 bases, with 10 bases separating them. CDR3 length: 14 amino acids. CDR1 and CDR2 (germline): SGHVS, FQNEAQ. CDR3 DNA: TGTGCCAGCAGCTTAGCGCGGAGAGTGTACGAGCAGTACTTC. Protein: CASSLARRVYEQYF.

This sequence joins TRBV28 and TRBJ1-1; D remains unclear. CDR3 length equals 11 residues. Germline CDR1 MDHEN, CDR2 SYDVKM. V was shortened by 8 bases and J by 8 bases, with 12 bases between the two germline ends. The CDR3 protein is CASDSGFEAFF. The CDR3 coding sequence is TGTGCCAGCGACTCCGGATTCGAAGCTTTCTTT. Based on the CDR3 plus reference TRBV28 and TRBJ1-1, the full variable domain is DVKVTQSSRYLVKRTGEKVFLECVQDMDHENMFWYRQDPGLGLRLIYFSYDVKMKEKGDIPEGYSVSREKKERFSLILESASTNQTSMYLCASDSGFEAFFGQGTRLTVV.

In this sample, this clone turned up a few times. CDR3 loop: CASSPTGTNEQFF. CDR3 bases: TGTGCCAGCTCACCGACAGGCACCAATGAGCAGTTCTTC. The V call is TRBV18, the J call TRBJ2-1, with D possibly TRBD1 on 6 matching bases. V gave up 3 bases and J gave up 6 bases, with 9 bases separating them. The CDR3 sequence is 13 residues long. Germline values: CDR1 KGHSH, CDR2 LQKENI.

This clone has more than one count but fewer than ten. This chain joins TRBV27 and TRBJ2-1, with 11 nucleotides matching TRBD2. Germline CDR1 and CDR2: MNHEY and SMNVEV (reference sequence). Trimming removed 6 bases from V and 4 bases from J; junction bases left unmatched: 2. This CDR3 is built from 14 residues. As DNA, the CDR3 is TGTGCCAGCAGGGGACTAGCGGCTTACAATGAGCAGTTCTTC. Protein: CASRGLAAYNEQFF.

V gene TRBV28 combines with J gene TRBJ1-2, with 7 bases matching TRBD1. The V segment lost 5 bases and the J segment 4 bases; nucleotides outside the gene matches: 10. The germline CDR1 and CDR2 sequences are MDHEN and SYDVKM. The CDR3 totals 15 residues. CDR3 residues: CASSEGADRFYGYTF. CDR3 bases: TGTGCCAGCAGTGAGGGGGCAGACAGGTTCTATGGCTACACCTTC.

The CDR3: CASSYRTGATGELFF. CDR3 coding DNA: TGTGCCAGCAGCTATCGGACAGGGGCCACCGGGGAGCTGTTTTTT. The chain is built from TRBV11-3 and TRBJ2-2, with TRBD1 matching 9 bases. Germline V gene data show CDR1 as SGHNT and CDR2 as YENEEA. V gave up 4 bases and J gave up 4 bases; unmatched junction bases: 4. This CDR3 has 15 amino acids.

The gene calls are TRBV20-1 and TRBJ1-2; D remains unclear. Deletions cut 3 bases from V and 2 bases from J, with 10 bases between. The CDR3 length is 13 residues. The germline gives CDR1 DFQATT, CDR2 SNEGSKA (reference sequence). The CDR3 DNA follows: TGCAGTGCTAGTGGGCGGGGAAACTATGGCTACACCTTC. This gives the protein CSASGRGNYGYTF.

The gene calls are TRBV7-6 and TRBJ2-1; 7 bases fit TRBD2. Trimming took 3 bases from V and 7 from J; bases not matched to a gene: 9. Germline V lookup: CDR1 SGHVS, CDR2 FNYEAQ. The CDR3 runs to 15 residues. CDR3 bases: TGTGCCAGCAGCTTTTCGCCGGGACTAATGAATGAGCAGTTCTTC. Its protein is CASSFSPGLMNEQFF.

CDR3 nucleotides: TGTGCCAGCAGCTTAAACGCGGGGTCCGAGCAGTACTTC. Amino acid sequence: CASSLNAGSEQYF. The J gene is TRBJ2-7, the V gene TRBV7-3; tentatively, D is TRBD2 (6 bases). V was pared by 1 base and J by 6 bases, with 10 bases between. CDR3 length: 13 residues. Germline values: CDR1 SGHTA, CDR2 FQGTGA.

This clone occurred a few times. CDR3 in DNA: TGTGCCACCAGTGATCCTAGCGGTAGCTCCTACAATGAGCAGTTCTTC. The encoded protein is CATSDPSGSSYNEQFF. This chain links TRBV24-1 with TRBJ2-1, with 7 bases aligning to TRBD2. J was trimmed by 0 bases and V by 3 bases; bases with no gene match: 4. CDR3 length equals 16 residues. Germline CDR1 reads KGHDR; CDR2 reads SFDVKD.

This clone was observed a handful of times. This chain uses TRBV16 with TRBJ1-4; a possible D gene is TRBD1 (6 bases). This CDR3 is built from 14 residues. The V end lost 3 bases, the J end lost 4 bases, and 9 bases lay between the germline ends. Germline lookup yields CDR1 KGHSY and CDR2 FQNENV. CDR3: CASSHPDSNEKLFF. The CDR3 nucleotides are TGTGCCAGCAGCCACCCGGACAGTAATGAAAAACTGTTTTTT.

The V and J genes are TRBV12-3 or TRBV12-4 and TRBJ2-7; TRBD1 matches at 7 bases. The ends lost 3 bases at V and 3 bases at J; junction bases unmatched: 2. The CDR3 has 13 residues. The CDR3 loop reads CASSFGQDYEQYF. The DNA of the CDR3 is TGTGCCAGCAGTTTTGGACAGGACTACGAGCAGTACTTC.

J is TRBJ2-3 and V is TRBV7-2; D is perhaps TRBD2 (6 bases). CDR1 is SGHTA, CDR2 FQGNSA, per germline. CDR3 length equals 16 residues. The ends were cut back, 6 bases at V and 4 bases at J, with 20 bases in the middle. The CDR3 coding sequence is TGTGCCAGCAGAGGTGGGGGAGCTCGGGGGTCAGATACGCAGTATTTT. Protein: CASRGGGARGSDTQYF.

The chain carries TRBV29-1 and TRBJ2-7; D perhaps matches TRBD1 (5 bases). CDR1 is SQVTM, CDR2 ANQGSEA, per germline. The CDR3 runs to 15 residues. The V gene lost 4 bases and the J gene lost 7 bases, with 23 bases spanning the gap. The DNA of the CDR3 is TGCAGCGTTGCCGTTCCACAGGCGAATGACCTAGAGCAGTACTTC. This codes for CSVAVPQANDLEQYF.

V is TRBV5-1 and J is TRBJ2-1, with 7 bases aligning to TRBD1. The germline V gene has CDR1 SGHRS and CDR2 YFSETQ. The CDR3 length is 15 residues. Trimming at V came to 4 bases and at J to 2 bases, leaving 6 bases not matched to a gene. CDR3 coding DNA: TGCGCCAGCAGCCCTGGGACAGACCCCTACAATGAGCAGTTCTTC. Protein sequence: CASSPGTDPYNEQFF.

The CDR3 here is CASSITPNTYNEQFF. CDR3 nucleotides: TGTGCCAGCAGCATAACACCCAATACCTACAATGAGCAGTTCTTC. The genes are TRBV11-2 and TRBJ2-1, with unresolved D. This CDR3 region has 15 residues. The germline V gene encodes CDR1 SGHAT and CDR2 FQNNGV. The V and J ends lost 5 bases and 2 bases respectively, with 13 bases between them.

The chain employs TRBV7-6 and TRBJ2-1; a possible D gene is TRBD1 (6 bases). The CDR3 consists of 17 residues. Germline CDR1 is SGHVS and CDR2 is FNYEAQ. The V end was cut by 4 bases, the J end by 0 bases, with 16 bases between. CDR3 region: CASSSRGGPTSYNEQFF. The CDR3 nucleotides are TGTGCCAGCAGCTCCCGTGGGGGCCCGACCTCCTACAATGAGCAGTTCTTC.